This T cell receptor (beta chain) was obtained from a study of cytomegalovirus exposure and HLA in healthy donors. Study-level results: In vitro, a few CMV-associated chains proved specific for CMV antigens. Later, an analysis found that common viral pathogens appeared to be linked with several of the most significant clusters. Per published accounts, TCR beta sequences correctly predicted the HLA-A and HLA-B alleles of most subjects.

The PCR employed 60 Vbeta primers together with 13 Jbeta primers. Data came from immunoSEQ multiplex PCR; TCRdb stores just in-frame clones and leaves some out. The data contain over 130,000 clones, under 70% of them singletons. V lost 10 bases to trimming and J lost 6 bases; unmatched junction nucleotides: 12. Germline CDR1 reads ENHRY; CDR2 reads SYGVKD. This CDR3 has 13 amino acids. Remarks on this clone: The target antigen is unknown.

This clonotype was sampled from an older woman in good health and CMV-seronegative. Sequencing was done on a sample of PBMCs. V gene TRBV10-3 combines with J gene TRBJ2-7, with 7 positions matching TRBD2. CDR3 in DNA: TGTGCCAACCAAGGGAGGGCCGACGGCGAGCAGTACTTC. Amino acid sequence: CANQGRADGEQYF.